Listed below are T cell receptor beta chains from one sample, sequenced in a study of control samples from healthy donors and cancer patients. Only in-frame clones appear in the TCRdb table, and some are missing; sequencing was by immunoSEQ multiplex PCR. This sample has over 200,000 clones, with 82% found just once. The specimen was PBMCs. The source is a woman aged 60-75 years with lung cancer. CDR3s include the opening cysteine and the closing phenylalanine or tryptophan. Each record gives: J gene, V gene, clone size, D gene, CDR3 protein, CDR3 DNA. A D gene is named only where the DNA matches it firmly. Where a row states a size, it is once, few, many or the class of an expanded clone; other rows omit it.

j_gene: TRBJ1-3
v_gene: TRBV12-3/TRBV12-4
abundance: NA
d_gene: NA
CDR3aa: CASRRQSGNTIYF
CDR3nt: TGTGCCAGCAGACGCCAGTCTGGAAACACCATATATTTT

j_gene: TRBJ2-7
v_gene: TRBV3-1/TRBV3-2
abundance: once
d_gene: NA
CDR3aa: CASSQSLYEQYF
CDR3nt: TGTGCCAGCAGCCAATCCCTGTACGAGCAGTACTTC

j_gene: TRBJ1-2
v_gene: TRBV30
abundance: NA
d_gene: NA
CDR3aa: CAWSVGVGGYTF
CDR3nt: TGTGCCTGGAGCGTGGGGGTAGGAGGCTACACCTTC

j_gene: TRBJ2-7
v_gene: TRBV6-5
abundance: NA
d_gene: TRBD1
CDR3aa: CASSYSDRGLYEQYF
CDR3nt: TGTGCCAGCAGTTACTCGGACAGGGGCCTCTACGAGCAGTACTTC

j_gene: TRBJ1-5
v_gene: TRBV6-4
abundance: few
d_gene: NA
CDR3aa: CASSDYREDNQPQHF
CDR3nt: TGTGCCAGCAGTGACTACAGGGAGGACAATCAGCCCCAGCATTTT

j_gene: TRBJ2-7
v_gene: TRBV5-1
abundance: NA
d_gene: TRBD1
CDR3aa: CASSLSGQLYEQYF
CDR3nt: TGCGCCAGCAGCTTGTCGGGACAGCTCTACGAGCAGTACTTC

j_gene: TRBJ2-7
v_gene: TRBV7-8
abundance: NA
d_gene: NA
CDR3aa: CASSLAPVVTYEQYF
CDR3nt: TGTGCCAGCAGCTTAGCGCCCGTCGTAACCTACGAGCAGTACTTC

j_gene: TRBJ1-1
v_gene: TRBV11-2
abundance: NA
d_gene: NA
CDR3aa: CASSTTRGNTEAFF
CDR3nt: TGTGCCAGCAGTACAACTAGGGGGAACACTGAAGCTTTCTTT

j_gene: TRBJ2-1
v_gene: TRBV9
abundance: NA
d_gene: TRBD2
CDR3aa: CASSVGGGRASNEQFF
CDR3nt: TGTGCCAGCAGCGTCGGCGGGGGGCGGGCGTCCAATGAGCAGTTCTTC

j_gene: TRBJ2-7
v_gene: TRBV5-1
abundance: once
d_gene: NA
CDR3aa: CASSSGSEGRYEQYF
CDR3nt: TGCGCCAGCAGCTCCGGGTCCGAGGGTAGATACGAGCAGTACTTC

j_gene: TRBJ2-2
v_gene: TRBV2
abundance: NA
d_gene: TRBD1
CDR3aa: CASSEAGGSGTGELFF
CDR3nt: TGTGCCAGCAGTGAAGCAGGGGGCTCTGGCACCGGGGAGCTGTTTTTT

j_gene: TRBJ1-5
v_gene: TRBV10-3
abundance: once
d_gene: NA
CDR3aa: CATSKEEGSANQPQHF
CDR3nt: TGTGCCACAAGCAAGGAGGAGGGGTCGGCCAATCAGCCCCAGCATTTT

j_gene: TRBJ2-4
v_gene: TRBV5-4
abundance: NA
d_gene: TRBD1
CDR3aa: CASSLGGQGSNIQYF
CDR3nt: TGTGCCAGCAGCTTGGGGGGACAGGGGTCGAACATTCAGTACTTC

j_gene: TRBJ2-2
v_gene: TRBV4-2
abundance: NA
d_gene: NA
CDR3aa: CASSQDVRGQGTGELFF
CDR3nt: TGTGCCAGCAGCCAAGATGTTCGGGGTCAGGGGACCGGGGAGCTGTTTTTT

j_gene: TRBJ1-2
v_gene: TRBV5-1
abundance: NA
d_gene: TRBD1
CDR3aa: CASSFGQGDGYTF
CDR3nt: TGCGCCAGCAGCTTCGGACAGGGGGATGGCTACACCTTC

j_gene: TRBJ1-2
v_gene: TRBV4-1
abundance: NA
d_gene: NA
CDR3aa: CASSQTGSVSYGYTF
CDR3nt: TGCGCCAGCAGCCAAACTGGATCGGTCAGCTATGGCTACACCTTC

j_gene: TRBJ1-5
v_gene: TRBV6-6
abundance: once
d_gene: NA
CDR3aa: CASGGINQPQHF
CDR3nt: TGTGCCAGCGGGGGTATCAATCAGCCCCAGCATTTT

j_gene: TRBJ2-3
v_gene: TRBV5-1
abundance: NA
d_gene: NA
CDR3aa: CASSLDRATDTQYF
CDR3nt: TGCGCCAGCAGCTTGGACAGGGCGACAGATACGCAGTATTTT

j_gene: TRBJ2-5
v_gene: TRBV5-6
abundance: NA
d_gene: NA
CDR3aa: CASSLSLQETQYF
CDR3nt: TGTGCCAGCAGCTTAAGTCTCCAAGAGACCCAGTACTTC

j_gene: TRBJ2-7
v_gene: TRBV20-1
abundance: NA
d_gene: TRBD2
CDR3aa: CSASISGRSEQYF
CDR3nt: TGCAGTGCTAGTATTAGCGGGAGAAGCGAGCAGTACTTC

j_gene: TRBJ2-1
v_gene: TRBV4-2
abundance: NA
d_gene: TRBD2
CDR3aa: CASSQGPWTSGNNEQFF
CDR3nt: TGTGCCAGCAGCCAAGGTCCGTGGACTAGCGGAAACAATGAGCAGTTCTTC

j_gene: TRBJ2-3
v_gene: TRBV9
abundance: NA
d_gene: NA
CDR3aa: CASSVFQGRATDTQYF
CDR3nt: TGTGCCAGCAGCGTCTTTCAGGGGCGAGCGACAGATACGCAGTATTTT

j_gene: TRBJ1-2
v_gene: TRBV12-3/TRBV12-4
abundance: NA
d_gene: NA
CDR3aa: CASSYGTDGYTF
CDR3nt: TGTGCCAGCAGCTACGGGACTGATGGCTACACCTTC

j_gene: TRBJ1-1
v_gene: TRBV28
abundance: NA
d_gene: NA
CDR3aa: CATAGPGSGNTEAFF
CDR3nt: TGTGCCACCGCAGGGCCAGGGAGTGGGAACACTGAAGCTTTCTTT

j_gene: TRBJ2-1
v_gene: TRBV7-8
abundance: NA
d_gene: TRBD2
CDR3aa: CASSLRLAGGIDEQFF
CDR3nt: TGTGCCAGCAGCCTGCGACTAGCGGGAGGGATAGATGAGCAGTTCTTC

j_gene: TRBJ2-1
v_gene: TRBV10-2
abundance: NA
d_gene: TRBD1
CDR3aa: CASKGLGQGNEQFF
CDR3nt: TGCGCCAGCAAAGGCCTCGGACAGGGCAATGAGCAGTTCTTC

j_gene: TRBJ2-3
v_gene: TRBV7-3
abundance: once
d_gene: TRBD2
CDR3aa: CASSLTSGTDTQYF
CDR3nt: TGTGCCAGCAGCCTGACTAGCGGCACAGATACGCAGTATTTT

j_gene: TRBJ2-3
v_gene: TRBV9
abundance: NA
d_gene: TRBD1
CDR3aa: CASSERGQTTDTQYF
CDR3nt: TGTGCCAGCAGCGAGAGGGGACAGACCACAGATACGCAGTATTTT

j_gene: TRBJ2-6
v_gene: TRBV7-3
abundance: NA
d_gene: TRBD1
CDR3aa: CASSQGADSGANVLTF
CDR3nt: TGTGCCAGCAGTCAGGGGGCAGATTCTGGGGCCAACGTCCTGACTTTC

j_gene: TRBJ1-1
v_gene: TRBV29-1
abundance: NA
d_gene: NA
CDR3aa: CSGGLDTEAFF
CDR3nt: TGCAGCGGGGGATTGGACACTGAAGCTTTCTTT

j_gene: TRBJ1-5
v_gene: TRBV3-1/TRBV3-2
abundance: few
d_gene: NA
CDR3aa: CASSQDFRNNQPQHF
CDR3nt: TGTGCCAGCAGCCAAGATTTCCGGAATAATCAGCCCCAGCATTTT

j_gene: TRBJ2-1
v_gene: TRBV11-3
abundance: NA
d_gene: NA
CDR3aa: CASSLAGPGIPYNEQFF
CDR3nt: TGTGCCAGCAGCTTAGCGGGGCCAGGGATCCCCTACAATGAGCAGTTCTTC

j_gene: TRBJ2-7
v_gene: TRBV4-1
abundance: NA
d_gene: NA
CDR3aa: CAPDMYEQYF
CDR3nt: TGCGCCCCCGACATGTACGAGCAGTACTTC

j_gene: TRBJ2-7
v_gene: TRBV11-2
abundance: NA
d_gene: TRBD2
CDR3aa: CASSLGLAGTYEQYF
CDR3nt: TGTGCCAGCAGCTTAGGACTAGCGGGGACCTACGAGCAGTACTTC

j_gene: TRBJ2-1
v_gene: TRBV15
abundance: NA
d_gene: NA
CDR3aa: CATSRGTAGWQFF
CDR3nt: TGTGCCACCAGCAGAGGGACAGCCGGGTGGCAGTTCTTC